This is a list of T cell receptor beta chains from one sample in a study of blood T cell repertoires in COVID-19. TCRdb keeps only in-frame clones here, not all; method: immunoSEQ multiplex PCR. The repertoire holds roughly 90,000 clones, with around three quarters as singletons. Specimen: peripheral blood. These receptors all stem from a woman in her 70s with acute or convalescent COVID-19. The conserved cysteine and the conserved F or W are not part of the CDR3 here.

V	J	CDR3
TRBV28	TRBJ1-1	ASTSWGLAGMNTEAF
TRBV19	TRBJ2-7	ASSILGQSTYEQY
TRBV28	TRBJ1-2	ASSLRQGRIYGYT
TRBV7-2	TRBJ2-3	ASSPDPRGTQY
TRBV7-2	TRBJ2-5	ASSEVGGSETQY
TRBV19	TRBJ2-5	ASSIEGGTETQY
TRBV7-9	TRBJ2-1	ASSPRDRVLSDEQF
TRBV19	TRBJ1-1	ASSNREGTEAF
TRBV12-3/TRBV12-4	TRBJ2-7	ASSLQGAYEQY
TRBV7-2	TRBJ1-2	ASSLGGQKTYGYT
TRBV28	TRBJ2-2	ASSLSGPGQTLGELF